This TCR beta chain was recorded in a study of blood T cell repertoires in COVID-19. Study-wide background: Sites in the United States, Italy and Spain provided acute and convalescent COVID-19 samples. Nucleic acid was either cDNA or gDNA, and it came from T cells, B-cell-depleted T cells, or PBMCs.

The germline gives CDR1 LGHNA, CDR2 YSLEER. V was cut by 0 bases and J by 4 bases, with 5 bases left in between. This CDR3 is 13 amino acids long. In the original workflow: Counts of nucleated cells, estimated from reference gene primer amplification, were obtained. The protocol was immunoSEQ multiplex PCR, while the TCRdb copy is restricted to in-frame clones and leaves out a portion. V and J calls and clone size come straight from that table; D and trimming were deduced from the DNA. The table lists around 190,000 clones, 85% to 90% of them singletons, with about 4.4% in the top ten. The gene calls are TRBV4-3 and TRBJ2-3; tentative D call: TRBD2 (5 bases). Sequencing used peripheral blood. This clonotype was sampled from a human donor in a cohort sampled during active COVID-19. The CDR3 spells CASSQEGADTQYF. The DNA of the CDR3 is TGCGCCAGCAGCCAAGAGGGAGCAGATACGCAGTATTTT.